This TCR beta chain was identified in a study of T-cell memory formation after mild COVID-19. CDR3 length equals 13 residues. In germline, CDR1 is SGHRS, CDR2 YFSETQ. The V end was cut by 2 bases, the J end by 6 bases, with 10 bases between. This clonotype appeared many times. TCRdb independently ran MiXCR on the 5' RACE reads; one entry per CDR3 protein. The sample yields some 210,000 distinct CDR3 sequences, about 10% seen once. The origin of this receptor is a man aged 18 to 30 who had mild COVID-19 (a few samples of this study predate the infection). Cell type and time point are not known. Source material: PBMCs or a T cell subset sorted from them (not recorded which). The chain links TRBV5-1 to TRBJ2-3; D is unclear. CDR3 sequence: CASSFGSDDTQYF. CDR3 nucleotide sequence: TGCGCCAGCAGCTTTGGCTCTGATGATACGCAGTATTTT.